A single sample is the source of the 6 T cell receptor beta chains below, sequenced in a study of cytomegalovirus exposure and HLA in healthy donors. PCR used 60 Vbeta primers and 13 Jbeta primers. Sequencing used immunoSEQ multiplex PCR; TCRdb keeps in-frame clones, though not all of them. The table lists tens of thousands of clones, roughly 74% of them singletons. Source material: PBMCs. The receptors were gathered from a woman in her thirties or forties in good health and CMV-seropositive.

The CDR3 here is CASSDPYGTGYTEAFF. The CDR3 DNA follows: TGTGCCAGTAGTGATCCCTACGGGACAGGATACACTGAAGCTTTCTTT. The chain links TRBV19 to TRBJ1-1; 8 bases are a match to TRBD1. This CDR3 has 16 residues. V lost 5 bases to trimming and J lost 3 bases; unmatched junction nucleotides: 11. Germline CDR1 is LNHDA and CDR2 is SQIVND (reference sequence).

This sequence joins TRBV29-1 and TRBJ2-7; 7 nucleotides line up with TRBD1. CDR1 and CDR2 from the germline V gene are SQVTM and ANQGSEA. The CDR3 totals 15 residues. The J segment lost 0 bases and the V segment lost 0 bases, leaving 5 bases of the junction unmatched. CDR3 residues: CSVEDEQGTSYEQYF. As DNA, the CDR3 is TGCAGCGTTGAAGATGAACAGGGGACCTCCTACGAGCAGTACTTC.

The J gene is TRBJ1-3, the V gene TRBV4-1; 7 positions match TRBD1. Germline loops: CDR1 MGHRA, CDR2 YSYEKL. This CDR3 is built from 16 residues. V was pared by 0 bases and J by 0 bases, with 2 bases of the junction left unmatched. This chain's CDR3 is CASSQDRDSSGNTIYF. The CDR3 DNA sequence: TGCGCCAGCAGCCAAGATAGGGACAGCTCTGGAAACACCATATATTTT.

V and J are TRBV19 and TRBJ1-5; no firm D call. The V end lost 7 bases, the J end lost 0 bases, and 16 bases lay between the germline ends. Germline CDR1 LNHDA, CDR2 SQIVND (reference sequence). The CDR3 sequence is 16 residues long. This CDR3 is CASNTGNFYSNQPQHF. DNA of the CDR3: TGTGCCAGTAATACGGGGAACTTTTATAGCAATCAGCCCCAGCATTTT.

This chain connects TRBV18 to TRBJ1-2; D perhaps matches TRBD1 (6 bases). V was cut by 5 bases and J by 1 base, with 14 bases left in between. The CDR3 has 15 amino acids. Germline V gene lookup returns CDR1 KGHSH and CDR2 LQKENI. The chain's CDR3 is CASSAIQGSNYGYTF. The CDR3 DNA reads TGTGCCAGCTCAGCCATTCAGGGGAGTAACTATGGCTACACCTTC.

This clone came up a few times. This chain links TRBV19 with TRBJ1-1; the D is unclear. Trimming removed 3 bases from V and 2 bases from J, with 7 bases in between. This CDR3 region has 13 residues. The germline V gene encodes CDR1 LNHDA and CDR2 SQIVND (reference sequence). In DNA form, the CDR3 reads TGTGCCAGTAGTATCGGGGTTAACACTGAAGCTTTCTTT. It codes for CASSIGVNTEAFF.